The 12 T cell receptor beta chains below come from one sample, sequenced in a study of Ad26.COV2.S vaccination and SARS-CoV-2 variants (TCRdb year 2021). Read against the paper, the sample's treatment or condition label means: 19 received Ad26.COV2.S at low or high dose, single or two shots; about 5 received placebo; per-sample allocation not given. For vaccine and placebo recipients, the sequenced repertoires came from samples collected on day 63 after the first injection. The library was built by means of the immunoSEQ multiplex PCR assay. TCRdb stores this immuneACCESS table with in-frame sequences only. Part of the clones is absent; in the studies checked, under half of the shortfall reflects unresolved V genes, and no reason is known for the rest. The sample records about 380,000 clones, around four fifths of which are singletons. Approximately 7% of the sample belongs to the ten largest clones.

The sequencing here drew on peripheral blood, taken in a trial of Ad26.COV2.S vaccine versus placebo. The receptor source for this set is a person aged 18-60 years who received the Ad26.COV2.S COVID-19 vaccine or a placebo.

The chain carries TRBV13 and TRBJ2-6; D is ambiguous. There are 15 residues in the CDR3. Germline lookup yields CDR1 PRHDT and CDR2 FYEKMQ (reference sequence). Between the trimmed V and J ends, which lost 2 bases and 4 bases, there was a span of 9 bases. In DNA, the CDR3 is TGTGCCAGCAGCTTACCACCTTCGGGGGCCAACGTCCTGACTTTC. This sequence encodes CASSLPPSGANVLTF.

Only one count was recorded for this clone. This chain uses TRBV6-5 with TRBJ1-3; D unclear. V was shortened by 6 bases and J by 4 bases, with 16 bases between the two germline ends. The CDR3 spans 15 residues. From germline, CDR1 is MNHEY and CDR2 SVGAGI. Written as DNA, the CDR3 is TGTGCCAGCAGCAGATACAAGGAATTGGGAAACACCATATATTTT. Its protein is CASSRYKELGNTIYF.

This clone was recorded a few times. V gene TRBV18 combines with J gene TRBJ1-3; D is unresolved. The length of the CDR3 is 15 residues. V shed 1 base and J shed 0 bases, with 7 bases lying between them. CDR1 KGHSH and CDR2 LQKENI come from the germline V gene. In nucleotides, the CDR3 is TGTGCCAGCTCACCACGTGGGCTCTCTGGAAACACCATATATTTT. Translated: CASSPRGLSGNTIYF.

The chain couples TRBV4-2 to TRBJ2-7; no firm D call. Germline CDR1 reads LGHNA; CDR2 reads YNFKEQ. CDR3 length: 14 residues. The germline V and J ends were trimmed by 0 bases and 3 bases, with 9 bases remaining between them. CDR3 DNA sequence: TGTGCCAGCAGCCAAGATCGTGGGCACTACGAGCAGTACTTC. It is translated as CASSQDRGHYEQYF.

The count of this clone is one. This chain connects TRBV5-1 to TRBJ1-1; D not resolved. The CDR3 is 12 residues long. Germline loops: CDR1 SGHRS, CDR2 YFSETQ. Trimming removed 2 bases at V and 7 bases at J, with 9 bases between. CDR3 amino acids: CASSFEAGEAFF. DNA for the CDR3: TGCGCCAGCAGCTTTGAGGCCGGTGAAGCTTTCTTT.

This sequence joins TRBV21-1 and TRBJ1-6; TRBD1 is taken as the D call from the table, unchecked against the DNA. TRBV21-1 is recorded as a pseudogene. CDR3 length equals 13 residues. The DNA of the CDR3 is TGTGCCAGAGCCGAAACAGGGAATTCACCCCTCCACTTT. This gives the protein CARAETGNSPLHF.

Turning to this clone: The same CDR3 can be traced to other DNA sequences in this sample. This chain connects TRBV5-1 to TRBJ1-3; D not resolved. V lost 0 bases and J 3 bases, leaving 4 bases between the germline ends. The germline gives CDR1 SGHRS, CDR2 YFSETQ. The CDR3 sequence is 13 residues long. The CDR3 sequence: CASSLGIGNTIYF. CDR3 bases: TGCGCCAGCAGCTTGGGCATTGGAAACACCATATATTTT.

CDR3 amino acids: CASSEPSGRALSTDTQYF. The CDR3 bases are TGTGCCAGCAGTGAACCCAGCGGGAGGGCCCTGAGCACAGATACGCAGTATTTT. The J gene is TRBJ2-3, the V gene TRBV6-1; 10 positions agree with TRBD2. The CDR3 contains 18 residues. J lost 0 bases, V lost 2 bases, and 8 bases had no gene match. Germline-derived CDR1 and CDR2 are MNHNS and SASEGT.

The rearrangement uses TRBV5-1 and TRBJ2-1, with D maybe TRBD1 (5 bases). V lost 0 bases and J 5 bases, leaving 12 bases between the germline ends. CDR1 and CDR2 (germline): SGHRS, YFSETQ. This CDR3 is built from 15 residues. Here the CDR3 DNA reads TGCGCCAGCAGCTTGGGAGGTAGGGGAAACAATGAGCAGTTCTTC. This encodes CASSLGGRGNNEQFF.

The V call is TRBV12-3 or TRBV12-4, the J call TRBJ1-5; D unclear. Deletions cut 3 bases from V and 5 bases from J, with 8 bases between. The CDR3 is 13 amino acids. CDR3 region: CASSFKGDQPQHF. CDR3 DNA sequence: TGTGCCAGCAGTTTTAAGGGAGATCAGCCCCAGCATTTT.

The chain recombines TRBV5-4 with TRBJ1-1, with D unclear. Trimming removed 0 bases from V and 2 bases from J, with 5 bases in between. Germline V gene sequence: CDR1 SGHNT, CDR2 YYREEE (reference sequence). The CDR3 extends over 13 amino acids. CDR3 DNA: TGTGCCAGCAGCTTGGCCGACAACACTGAAGCTTTCTTT. The encoded protein is CASSLADNTEAFF.

The V call is TRBV3-1 (or the pseudogene TRBV3-2), the J call TRBJ2-7, with D possibly being TRBD1 (5 bases). The V and J ends lost 1 base and 2 bases respectively, with 15 bases between them. CDR1 is LGHDT and CDR2 is YNNKEL in the germline V gene (reference sequence). CDR3 length: 16 residues. CDR3 DNA: TGTGCCAGCAGCCAAGGGTGGGGCCTAGAAGCCTACGAGCAGTACTTC. As protein: CASSQGWGLEAYEQYF.